The rows below give T cell receptor beta chains drawn from one sample of a study of PD-L1 blockade in urothelial cancer. Clones were read by immunoSEQ multiplex PCR, and TCRdb kept only the in-frame ones, dropping some. The repertoire holds 25,000 to 35,000 clones, with 79% as singletons. Material: PBMCs, obtained around atezolizumab (anti-PD-L1) treatment. The receptor source for this set is a man aged 70-80 years with urothelial cancer. The CDR3 runs from the conserved cysteine through the conserved F or W. The D gene is left open where the match is weak. Clone sizes are given selectively: once, few, many, or a class where the clone is expanded.

D	size	V	J	CDR3	DNA
TRBD1	once	TRBV30	TRBJ1-1	CAWVRDRGDTEAFF	TGTGCCTGGGTCCGGGACAGGGGGGACACTGAAGCTTTCTTT
TRBD1	NA	TRBV5-6	TRBJ2-2	CASSAGTGGAGELFF	TGTGCCAGCAGCGCCGGGACAGGGGGGGCCGGGGAGCTGTTTTTT
TRBD1	NA	TRBV5-4	TRBJ1-2	CASSFGTGADGYTF	TGTGCCAGCAGCTTTGGGACAGGGGCGGATGGCTACACCTTC
TRBD1	NA	TRBV11-3	TRBJ2-3	CASSGTAQSTDTQYF	TGTGCCAGCAGTGGGACAGCCCAAAGCACAGATACGCAGTATTTT
TRBD2	few	TRBV7-3	TRBJ2-1	CASSYGTSGPSYNEQFF	TGTGCCAGCAGCTACGGGACTAGCGGGCCTTCCTACAATGAGCAGTTCTTC
TRBD2	NA	TRBV12-5	TRBJ2-1	CASGLVGGRASPNNEQFF	TGTGCTAGTGGTTTGGTTGGGGGGAGGGCCTCCCCAAACAATGAGCAGTTCTTC
TRBD1	NA	TRBV5-3	TRBJ2-2	CARSRTRDRGWNTGELFF	TGTGCCAGAAGCCGAACAAGAGACAGGGGCTGGAACACCGGGGAGCTGTTTTTT
TRBD1	NA	TRBV5-6	TRBJ2-3	CASSLGGQGDTQYF	TGTGCCAGCAGCTTGGGGGGACAGGGGGATACGCAGTATTTT
NA	NA	TRBV5-4	TRBJ2-7	CASSLDLGRGYEQYF	TGTGCCAGCAGCTTGGATCTGGGCAGGGGCTACGAGCAGTACTTC
TRBD2	NA	TRBV7-9	TRBJ2-1	CASSVSGRGNNEQFF	TGTGCCAGCAGCGTAAGCGGGAGGGGGAACAATGAGCAGTTCTTC
TRBD2	NA	TRBV6-5	TRBJ2-2	CASSYSRPPGGGELFF	TGTGCCAGCAGTTACTCGAGACCCCCGGGGGGCGGGGAGCTGTTTTTT
TRBD1	NA	TRBV6-4	TRBJ2-1	CASREKVPGQGLIRQFF	TGTGCCAGCAGAGAAAAAGTACCGGGACAGGGCTTAATAAGGCAGTTCTTC
NA	NA	TRBV5-1	TRBJ2-5	CASSLRGMGETQYF	TGCGCCAGCAGCTTGCGAGGGATGGGAGAGACCCAGTACTTC
TRBD1	NA	TRBV5-1	TRBJ1-4	CASSFQGAANEKLFF	TGCGCCAGCAGCTTCCAGGGGGCTGCTAATGAAAAACTGTTTTTT
NA	NA	TRBV4-3	TRBJ1-4	CASSPSQAGNEKLFF	TGCGCCAGCAGCCCGAGCCAAGCTGGTAATGAAAAACTGTTTTTT
TRBD1	NA	TRBV30	TRBJ1-2	CAWSRGVYGYTF	TGTGCCTGGAGCAGGGGGGTCTATGGCTACACCTTC
TRBD2	NA	TRBV5-6	TRBJ2-5	CASSLGLAGRKETQYF	TGTGCCAGCAGCTTGGGTCTAGCGGGACGAAAAGAGACCCAGTACTTC
NA	few	TRBV7-2	TRBJ2-7	CASSQQGSGSSEQYF	TGTGCCAGCAGCCAACAAGGAAGCGGTTCGAGCGAGCAGTACTTC
TRBD2	NA	TRBV5-1	TRBJ2-5	CASSLDSGGGETQYF	TGCGCCAGCAGCTTGGATAGTGGCGGGGGGGAGACCCAGTACTTC
NA	NA	TRBV19	TRBJ1-4	CASSIGWTRPNEKLFF	TGTGCCAGTAGTATAGGGTGGACAAGGCCTAATGAAAAACTGTTTTTT
NA	NA	TRBV7-3	TRBJ1-2	CASSPDRNYGYTF	TGTGCCAGCAGCCCAGACAGAAACTATGGCTACACCTTC
TRBD2	NA	TRBV7-8	TRBJ2-1	CASISPPGTSGENEQFF	TGTGCCAGCATATCTCCTCCCGGGACTAGCGGGGAGAATGAGCAGTTCTTC
NA	NA	TRBV12-2	TRBJ2-1	CASRSGRQGNEQFF	TGTGCAAGTCGCTCAGGTAGACAGGGCAATGAGCAGTTCTTC
NA	once	TRBV7-6	TRBJ1-1	CASSLAPGGRVSEAFF	TGTGCCAGCAGCTTAGCCCCCGGGGGGAGAGTAAGTGAAGCTTTCTTT
NA	NA	TRBV30	TRBJ2-3	CAWSRRGRDTQYF	TGTGCCTGGAGTAGGCGGGGGCGGGATACGCAGTATTTT
TRBD2	NA	TRBV19	TRBJ2-1	CASSMGAGGSYNEQFF	TGTGCCAGTAGTATGGGAGCGGGGGGTTCCTACAATGAGCAGTTCTTC
TRBD1	NA	TRBV14	TRBJ2-7	CASSQDGQGEGEQYF	TGTGCCAGCAGCCAAGATGGCCAGGGGGAAGGGGAGCAGTACTTC
NA	NA	TRBV4-2	TRBJ1-1	CASSQQIDRYTEAFF	TGTGCCAGCAGCCAACAAATTGACAGATACACTGAAGCTTTCTTT